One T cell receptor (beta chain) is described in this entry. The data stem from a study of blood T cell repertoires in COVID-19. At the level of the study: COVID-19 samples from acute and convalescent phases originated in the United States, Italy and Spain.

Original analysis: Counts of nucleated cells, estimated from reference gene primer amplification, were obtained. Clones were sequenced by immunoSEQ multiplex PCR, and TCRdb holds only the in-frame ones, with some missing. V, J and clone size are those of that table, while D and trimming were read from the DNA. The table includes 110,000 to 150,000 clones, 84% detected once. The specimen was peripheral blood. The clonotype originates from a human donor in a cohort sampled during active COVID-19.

CDR3 residues: CASSRSGTSSDTQYF. DNA of the CDR3: TGTGCCAGCAGCAGATCCGGGACTAGTTCAGATACGCAGTATTTT. The rearrangement joins TRBV9 to TRBJ2-3, with TRBD2 matching 8 bases. The CDR3 covers 15 residues. Trimming at V came to 4 bases and at J to 4 bases, leaving 8 bases not matched to a gene. CDR1 SGDLS and CDR2 YYNGEE come from the germline V gene.